This is a list of T cell receptor beta chains from one sample in a study of shared clonotypes between healthy human individuals. Sequencing was performed with immunoSEQ multiplex PCR; in TCRdb, only in-frame clones are kept and a portion is missing. The sample records about 99,000 clones, around 47% being singletons. The sample taken for sequencing was PBMCs. The source is a woman aged 40 to 49 in good health. Some clones in this sample may be carry-over from other donors' samples. CDR3s include the opening cysteine and the closing phenylalanine or tryptophan. The D gene is left open where the match is weak. Expanded clones get a size class; other rows say once, few or many, or leave the size out.

j_call	clone_size	v_call	d_call	cdr3_aa	cdr3_nt
TRBJ2-5	many	TRBV11-3	-	CASSFGVGETQYF	TGTGCCAGCAGCTTCGGTGTGGGCGAGACCCAGTACTTC
TRBJ1-5	few	TRBV28	TRBD1	CATERQGVGQPQHF	TGTGCCACCGAACGACAGGGGGTGGGTCAGCCCCAGCATTTT
TRBJ2-6	-	TRBV4-3	-	CASSQDSGANVLTF	TGCGCCAGCAGCCAAGATTCTGGGGCCAACGTCCTGACTTTC
TRBJ2-1	-	TRBV2	-	CASERGSYNEQFF	TGTGCCAGCGAACGGGGGTCCTACAATGAGCAGTTCTTC
TRBJ1-2	-	TRBV7-9	-	CASSLDTGYGYTF	TGTGCCAGCAGCTTAGATACAGGGTATGGCTACACCTTC
TRBJ1-3	many	TRBV2	-	CASSVQGNTIYF	TGTGCCAGCAGTGTGCAGGGAAACACCATATATTTT
TRBJ2-4	many	TRBV5-4	-	CASALLGESKNIQYF	TGTGCCAGCGCCTTATTAGGGGAGTCCAAAAACATTCAGTACTTC
TRBJ2-7	-	TRBV27	TRBD1	CASSEDREYEQYF	TGTGCCAGCAGCGAGGACAGGGAATACGAGCAGTACTTC
TRBJ2-3	-	TRBV27	TRBD2	CASSLGGLATDTQYF	TGTGCCAGCAGTTTAGGTGGACTAGCGACAGATACGCAGTATTTT
TRBJ1-5	many	TRBV5-5	-	CASSLVVSENQPQHF	TGTGCCAGCAGCTTGGTTGTCAGCGAGAATCAGCCCCAGCATTTT
TRBJ1-5	-	TRBV6-6	-	CASSPDASNQPQHF	TGTGCCAGCAGCCCGGACGCCAGCAATCAGCCCCAGCATTTT
TRBJ1-4	-	TRBV7-9	-	CASSLADREKLFF	TGTGCCAGCAGCTTAGCCGACAGAGAAAAACTGTTTTTT
TRBJ2-1	many	TRBV27	-	CASSSNRVAYNEQFF	TGTGCCAGCAGTTCGAACAGGGTTGCCTACAATGAGCAGTTCTTC
TRBJ1-2	-	TRBV7-2	-	CASSLVVGQSGYTF	TGTGCCAGCAGCTTAGTTGTCGGACAGAGCGGCTACACCTTC
TRBJ2-7	-	TRBV28	-	CASRPQGYEQYF	TGTGCCAGCAGGCCCCAGGGTTACGAGCAGTACTTC
TRBJ2-7	-	TRBV7-9	TRBD1	CASSSDRFFYEQYF	TGTGCCAGCAGCTCGGACAGGTTTTTCTACGAGCAGTACTTC
TRBJ1-5	-	TRBV18	-	CASSPGQLINQPQHF	TGTGCCAGCTCACCCGGGCAGCTCATTAATCAGCCCCAGCATTTT
TRBJ2-7	-	TRBV7-8	TRBD2	CASSLGGRSYEQYF	TGTGCCAGCAGCTTAGGCGGGAGAAGCTACGAGCAGTACTTC
TRBJ2-5	-	TRBV4-3	-	CASSQERGAQETQYF	TGCGCCAGCAGCCAAGAGAGGGGAGCCCAAGAGACCCAGTACTTC
TRBJ2-7	-	TRBV5-1	-	CASSSYEQYF	TGCGCCAGCAGCTCCTACGAGCAGTACTTC
TRBJ2-2	-	TRBV27	-	CASSERASSGTPELFF	TGTGCCAGCAGCGAAAGGGCAAGCTCCGGGACCCCTGAGCTGTTTTTT
TRBJ2-1	-	TRBV30	TRBD2	CAWAPGLADNEQFF	TGTGCCTGGGCACCGGGACTAGCGGACAATGAGCAGTTCTTC
TRBJ2-7	-	TRBV18	-	CASSPLMGDSYEQYF	TGTGCCAGCTCACCCCTGATGGGGGATTCCTACGAGCAGTACTTC
TRBJ1-4	many	TRBV6-5	-	CANSQLFVTNEKLFF	TGTGCCAACTCACAGTTATTTGTCACTAATGAAAAACTGTTTTTT
TRBJ2-7	-	TRBV28	-	CASKGLVYEQYF	TGTGCCAGCAAAGGACTCGTCTACGAGCAGTACTTC